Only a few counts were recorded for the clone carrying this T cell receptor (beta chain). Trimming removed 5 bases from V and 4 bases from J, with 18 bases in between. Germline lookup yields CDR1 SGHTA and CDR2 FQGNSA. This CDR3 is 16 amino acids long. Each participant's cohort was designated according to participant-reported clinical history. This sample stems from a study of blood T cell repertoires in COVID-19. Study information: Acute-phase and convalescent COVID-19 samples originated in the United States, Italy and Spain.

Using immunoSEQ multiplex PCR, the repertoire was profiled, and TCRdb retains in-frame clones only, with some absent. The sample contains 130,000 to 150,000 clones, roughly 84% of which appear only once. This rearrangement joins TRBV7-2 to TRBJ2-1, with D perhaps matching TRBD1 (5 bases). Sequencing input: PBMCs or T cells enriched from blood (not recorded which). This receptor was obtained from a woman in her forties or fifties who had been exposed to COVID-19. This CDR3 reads CASSPGPQGLYNEQFF. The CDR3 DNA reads TGTGCCAGCAGCCCTGGCCCCCAGGGCCTTTACAATGAGCAGTTCTTC.